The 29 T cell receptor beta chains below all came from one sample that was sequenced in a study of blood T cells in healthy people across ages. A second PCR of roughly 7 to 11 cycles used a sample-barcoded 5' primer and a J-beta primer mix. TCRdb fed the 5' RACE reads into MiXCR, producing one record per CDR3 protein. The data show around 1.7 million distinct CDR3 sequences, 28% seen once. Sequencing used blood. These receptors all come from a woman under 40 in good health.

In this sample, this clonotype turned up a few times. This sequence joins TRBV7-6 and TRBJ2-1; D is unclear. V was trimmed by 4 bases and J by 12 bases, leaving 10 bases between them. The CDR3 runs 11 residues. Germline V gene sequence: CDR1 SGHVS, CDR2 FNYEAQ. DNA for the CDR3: TGTGCCAGCAGCTCCTCAAGTGGGCAGTTCTTC. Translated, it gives CASSSSSGQFF.

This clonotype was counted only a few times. CDR3 DNA sequence: TGTGCCAGCAGCCGCCATCAAGAGACCCAGTACTTC. Protein: CASSRHQETQYF. The chain has TRBV7-9 and TRBJ2-5; D gene ambiguous. V lost 5 bases to trimming and J lost 2 bases, with 6 bases between them. This CDR3 has 12 amino acids. CDR1 and CDR2 from the germline V gene are SEHNR and FQNEAQ (reference sequence).

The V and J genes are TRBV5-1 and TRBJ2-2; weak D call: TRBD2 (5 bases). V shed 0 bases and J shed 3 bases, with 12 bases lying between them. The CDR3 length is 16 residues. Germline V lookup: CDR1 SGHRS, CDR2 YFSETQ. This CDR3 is CASSLASLADTGELFF. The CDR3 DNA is TGCGCCAGCAGCTTGGCCAGCCTAGCAGACACCGGGGAGCTGTTTTTT.

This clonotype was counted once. CDR3 in DNA: TGTGCCAGCAGTGGGAGGGGGATACGCTCCTACAATGAGCAGTTCTTC. Translation gives CASSGRGIRSYNEQFF. The V gene is TRBV2, the J gene TRBJ2-1; the D gene could be TRBD1 or TRBD2 (6 bases each). This CDR3 has 16 residues. V was pared by 4 bases and J by 0 bases, with 13 bases between. CDR1 SNHLY and CDR2 FYNNEI come from the germline V gene.

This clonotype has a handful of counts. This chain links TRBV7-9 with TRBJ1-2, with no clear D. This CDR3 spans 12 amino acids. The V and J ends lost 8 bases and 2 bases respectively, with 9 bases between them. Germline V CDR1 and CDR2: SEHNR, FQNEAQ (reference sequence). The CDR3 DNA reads TGTGCCAGCCTCCAGACGAACTATGGCTACACCTTC. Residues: CASLQTNYGYTF. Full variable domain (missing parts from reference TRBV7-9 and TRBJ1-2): DTGVSQNPRHKITKRGQNVTFRCDPISEHNRLYWYRQTLGQGPEFLTYFQNEAQLEKSRLLSDRFSAERPKGSFSTLEIQRTEQGDSAMYLCASLQTNYGYTFGSGTRLTVV.

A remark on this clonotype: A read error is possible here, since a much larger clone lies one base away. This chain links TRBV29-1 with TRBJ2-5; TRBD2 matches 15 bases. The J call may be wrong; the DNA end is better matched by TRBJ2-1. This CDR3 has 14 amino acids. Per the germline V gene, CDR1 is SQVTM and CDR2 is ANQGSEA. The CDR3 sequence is CSVGTSGGRETQFF. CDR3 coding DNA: TGCAGCGTGGGGACTAGCGGGGGGAGAGAGACCCAGTTCTTC.

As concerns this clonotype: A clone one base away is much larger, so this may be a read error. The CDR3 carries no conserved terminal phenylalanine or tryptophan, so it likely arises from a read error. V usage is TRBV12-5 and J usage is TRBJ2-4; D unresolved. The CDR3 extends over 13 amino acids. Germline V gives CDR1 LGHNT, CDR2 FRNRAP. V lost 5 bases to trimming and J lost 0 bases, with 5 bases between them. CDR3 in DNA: TGTGCTAGTGGTCTACTAGCCAAAAACATTCAGTACTCC. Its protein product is CASGLLAKNIQYS.

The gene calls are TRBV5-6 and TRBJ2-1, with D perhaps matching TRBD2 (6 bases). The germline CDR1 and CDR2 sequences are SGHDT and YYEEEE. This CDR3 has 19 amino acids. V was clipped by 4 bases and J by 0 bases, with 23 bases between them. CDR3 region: CASSPGPYSGRSSYNEQFF. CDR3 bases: TGTGCCAGCAGCCCCGGACCCTATAGCGGTCGCAGCTCCTACAATGAGCAGTTCTTC.

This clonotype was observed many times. Written as DNA, the CDR3 is TGTGCCAGCAGTTTCGGGCAGCCGGGGGAGCAGTACTTC. Amino acid sequence: CASSFGQPGEQYF. This chain uses TRBV28 with TRBJ2-7; a weak D match, TRBD2 (5 bases). CDR1 is MDHEN, CDR2 SYDVKM, per germline. The CDR3 has 13 residues. V lost 3 bases and J lost 7, with 13 bases in between. Full variable domain (missing parts from reference TRBV28 and TRBJ2-7): DVKVTQSSRYLVKRTGEKVFLECVQDMDHENMFWYRQDPGLGLRLIYFSYDVKMKEKGDIPEGYSVSREKKERFSLILESASTNQTSMYLCASSFGQPGEQYFGPGTRLTVT.

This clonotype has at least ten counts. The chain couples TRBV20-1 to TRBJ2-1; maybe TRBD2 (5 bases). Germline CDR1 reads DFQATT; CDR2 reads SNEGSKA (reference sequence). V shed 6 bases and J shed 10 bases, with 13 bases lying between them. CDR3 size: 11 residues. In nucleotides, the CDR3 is TGCAGTGCCCCTAACGGGGAGGAGCAGTTCTTC. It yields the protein CSAPNGEEQFF.

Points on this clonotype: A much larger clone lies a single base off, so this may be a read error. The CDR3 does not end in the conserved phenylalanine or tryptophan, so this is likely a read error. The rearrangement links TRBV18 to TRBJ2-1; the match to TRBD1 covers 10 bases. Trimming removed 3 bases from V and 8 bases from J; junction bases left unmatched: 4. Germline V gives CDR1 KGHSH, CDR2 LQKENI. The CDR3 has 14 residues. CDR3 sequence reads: CASSPATGGHEQFC. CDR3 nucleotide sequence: TGTGCCAGCTCACCGGCGACAGGGGGCCATGAGCAGTTCTGC.

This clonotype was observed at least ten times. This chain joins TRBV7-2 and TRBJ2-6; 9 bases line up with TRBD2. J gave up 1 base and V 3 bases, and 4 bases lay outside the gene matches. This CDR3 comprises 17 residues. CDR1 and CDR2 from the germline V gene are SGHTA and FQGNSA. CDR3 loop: CASSFRAGGSGANVLTF. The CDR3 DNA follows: TGTGCCAGCAGCTTTCGAGCGGGGGGATCTGGGGCCAACGTCCTGACTTTC.

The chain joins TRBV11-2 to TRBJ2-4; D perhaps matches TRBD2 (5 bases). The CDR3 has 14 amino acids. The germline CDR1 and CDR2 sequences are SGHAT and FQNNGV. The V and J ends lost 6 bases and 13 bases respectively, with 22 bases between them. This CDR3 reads CASSRTNDLRGQYF. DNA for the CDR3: TGTGCCAGCAGTCGTACTAACGACCTACGAGGGCAGTACTTC.

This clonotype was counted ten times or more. CDR3 sequence: CAISSPGTRGGNYGYTF. CDR3 nucleotide sequence: TGTGCCATCAGTTCCCCCGGGACACGAGGTGGTAACTATGGCTACACCTTC. The rearrangement uses TRBV10-3 and TRBJ1-2, with D maybe TRBD1 (6 bases). The germline CDR1 and CDR2 sequences are ENHRY and SYGVKD. Trimming pared 5 bases from V and 1 base from J, leaving 20 bases between. This CDR3 is 17 amino acids long.

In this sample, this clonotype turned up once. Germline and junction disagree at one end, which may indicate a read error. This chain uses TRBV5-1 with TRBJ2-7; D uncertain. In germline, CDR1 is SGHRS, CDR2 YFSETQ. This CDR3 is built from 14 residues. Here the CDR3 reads CASSLAPNSHEQYF. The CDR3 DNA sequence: TGCGCCAGCAGCTTGGCCCCTAACTCCCACGAGCAGTACTTC.

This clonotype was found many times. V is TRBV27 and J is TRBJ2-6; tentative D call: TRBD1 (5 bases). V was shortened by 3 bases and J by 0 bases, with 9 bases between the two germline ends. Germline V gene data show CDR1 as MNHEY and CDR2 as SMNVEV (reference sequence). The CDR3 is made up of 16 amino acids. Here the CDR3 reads CASSLTVSSGANVLTF. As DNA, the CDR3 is TGTGCCAGCAGTTTGACAGTTTCCTCTGGGGCCAACGTCCTGACTTTC. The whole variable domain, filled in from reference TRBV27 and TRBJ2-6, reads EAQVTQNPRYLITVTGKKLTVTCSQNMNHEYMSWYRQDPGLGLRQIYYSMNVEVTDKGDVPEGYKVSRKEKRNFPLILESPSPNQTSLYFCASSLTVSSGANVLTFGAGSRLTVL.

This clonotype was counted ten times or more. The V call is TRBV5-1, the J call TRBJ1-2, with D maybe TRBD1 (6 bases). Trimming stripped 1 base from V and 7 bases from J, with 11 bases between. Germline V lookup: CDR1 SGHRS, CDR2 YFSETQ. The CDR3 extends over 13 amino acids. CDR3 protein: CASSLQGLRGYTF. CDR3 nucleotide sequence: TGCGCCAGCAGCTTGCAGGGGCTTCGTGGCTACACCTTC.

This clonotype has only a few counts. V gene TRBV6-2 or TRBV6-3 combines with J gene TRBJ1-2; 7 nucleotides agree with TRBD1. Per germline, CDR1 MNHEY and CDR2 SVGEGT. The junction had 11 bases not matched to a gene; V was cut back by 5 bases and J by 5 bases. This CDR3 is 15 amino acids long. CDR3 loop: CASSERGRWIYGYTF. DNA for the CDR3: TGTGCCAGCAGTGAGAGGGGGCGCTGGATATATGGCTACACCTTC.

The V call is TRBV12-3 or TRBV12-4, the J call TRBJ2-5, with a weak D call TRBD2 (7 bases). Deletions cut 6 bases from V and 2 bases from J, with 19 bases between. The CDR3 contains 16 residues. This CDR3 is CASSLGGGSWQETQYF. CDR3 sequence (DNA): TGTGCCAGCAGCCTGGGGGGCGGGAGTTGGCAAGAGACCCAGTACTTC.

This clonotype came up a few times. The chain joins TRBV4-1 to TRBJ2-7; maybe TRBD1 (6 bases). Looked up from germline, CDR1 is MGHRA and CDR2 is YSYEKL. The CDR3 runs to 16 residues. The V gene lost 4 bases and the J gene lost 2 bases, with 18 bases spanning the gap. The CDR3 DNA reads TGCGCCAGCAGCCTACGCCGGCCTGGGGGCACCTACGAGCAGTACTTC. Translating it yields CASSLRRPGGTYEQYF.

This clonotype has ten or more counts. The CDR3 sequence: CASSFMSYEQYF. The CDR3 coding sequence is TGTGCCAGCAGTTTTATGTCCTACGAGCAGTACTTC. The J gene is TRBJ2-7, the V gene TRBV3-1; D gene uncertain. Germline V gives CDR1 LGHDT, CDR2 YNNKEL (reference sequence). The length of the CDR3 is 12 residues. Trimming cost V 6 bases and J 1 base, with 7 bases left between them.

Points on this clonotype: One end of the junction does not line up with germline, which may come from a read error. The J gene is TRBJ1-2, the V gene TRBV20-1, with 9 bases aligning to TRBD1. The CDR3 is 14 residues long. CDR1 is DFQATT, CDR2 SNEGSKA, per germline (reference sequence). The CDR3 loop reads CSARGDRASYGHTF. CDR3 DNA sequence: TGCAGTGCTAGAGGGGACAGGGCTAGCTATGGCCACACCTTC.

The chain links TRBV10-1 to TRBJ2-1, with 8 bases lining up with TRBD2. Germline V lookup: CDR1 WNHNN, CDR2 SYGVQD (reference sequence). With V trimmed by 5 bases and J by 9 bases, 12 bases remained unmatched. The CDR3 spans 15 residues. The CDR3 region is CASSPSGSPVSEQFF. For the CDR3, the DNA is TGCGCCAGCAGTCCCAGCGGGAGTCCGGTCAGTGAGCAGTTCTTC.

The CDR3 loop reads CASSVGDTETQYF. CDR3 coding DNA: TGTGCCAGCAGCGTGGGGGACACAGAGACCCAGTACTTC. The chain is built from TRBV9 and TRBJ2-7, with D possibly matching TRBD1 (6 bases). TRBJ2-5 explains the end of the DNA better; the J call may be wrong. The CDR3 has 13 amino acids. The germline V gene encodes CDR1 SGDLS and CDR2 YYNGEE.

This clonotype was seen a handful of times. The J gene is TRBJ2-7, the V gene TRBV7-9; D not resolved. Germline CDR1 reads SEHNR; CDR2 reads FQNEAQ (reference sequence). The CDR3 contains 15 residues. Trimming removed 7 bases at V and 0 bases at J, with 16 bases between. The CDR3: CASILGDGSSYEQYF. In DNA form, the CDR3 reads TGTGCCAGCATCCTCGGAGACGGAAGCTCCTACGAGCAGTACTTC.

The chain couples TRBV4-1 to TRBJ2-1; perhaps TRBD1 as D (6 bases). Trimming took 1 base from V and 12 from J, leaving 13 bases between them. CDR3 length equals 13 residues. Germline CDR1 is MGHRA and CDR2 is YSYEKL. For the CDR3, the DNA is TGCGCCAGCAGCCAAGGAGGGGGAACAGGGCAGTTCTTC. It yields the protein CASSQGGGTGQFF.

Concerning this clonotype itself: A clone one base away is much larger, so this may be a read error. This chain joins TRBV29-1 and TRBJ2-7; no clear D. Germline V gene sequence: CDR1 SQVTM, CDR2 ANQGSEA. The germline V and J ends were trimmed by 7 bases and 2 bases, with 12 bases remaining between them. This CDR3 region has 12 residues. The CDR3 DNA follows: TGCAGCGGCAACGACCGCGCCTACGAGCAGTACTTC. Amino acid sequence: CSGNDRAYEQYF.

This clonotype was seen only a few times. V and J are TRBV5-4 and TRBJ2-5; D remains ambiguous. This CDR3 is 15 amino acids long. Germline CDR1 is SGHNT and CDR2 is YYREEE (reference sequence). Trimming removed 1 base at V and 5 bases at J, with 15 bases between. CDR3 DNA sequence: TGTGCCAGCAGCTTGAGCACTTCCCGCTTGGAGACCCAGTACTTC. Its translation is CASSLSTSRLETQYF. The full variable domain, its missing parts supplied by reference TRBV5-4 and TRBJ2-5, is ETGVTQSPTHLIKTRGQQVTLRCSSQSGHNTVSWYQQALGQGPQFIFQYYREEENGRGNFPPRFSGLQFPNYSSELNVNALELDDSALYLCASSLSTSRLETQYFGPGTRLLVL.

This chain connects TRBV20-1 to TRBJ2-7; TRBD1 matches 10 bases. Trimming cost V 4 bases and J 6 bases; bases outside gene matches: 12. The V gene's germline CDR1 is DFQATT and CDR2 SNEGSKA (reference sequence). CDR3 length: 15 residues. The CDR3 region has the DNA TGCAGTGCTAATCCGGACAGGGGGAAATGGAGCGAGCAGTACTTC. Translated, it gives CSANPDRGKWSEQYF.